This T cell receptor beta chain comes out of a study of cytomegalovirus exposure and HLA in healthy donors. The sample holds a few counts of this clone. As yet, its antigen is unknown. A multiplex PCR was run with 60 Vbeta primers and 13 Jbeta primers. Some clones are missing from TCRdb's copy, which holds only in-frame ones; the method was immunoSEQ multiplex PCR. The sample lists approximately 110,000 clones, approximately 84% seen once, with 0.24% in the top ten. Study observations and caveats: A later analysis showed HLA-associated TCR beta chains outstripping equally common others in clonal expansion.

The CDR3 covers 16 residues. V was pared by 4 bases and J by 8 bases, with 14 bases of the junction left unmatched. Germline V lookup: CDR1 MNHEY, CDR2 SVGAGI. Specimen: PBMCs. This TCR came from a man over 45 in good health and CMV-seronegative. The rearrangement links TRBV6-5 to TRBJ2-1; TRBD1 matches 7 bases. Here the CDR3 DNA reads TGTGCCAGCAGTTCTCACCGGGCCGGGACAGATGATGAGCAGTTCTTC. Translated: CASSSHRAGTDDEQFF.